A single sample gave rise to the 26 T cell receptor beta chains below, sequenced in a study of blood T cell repertoires in COVID-19 (dated by TCRdb to 2020 to 2022). Library creation used the immunoSEQ multiplex PCR assay. TCRdb mirrors the immuneACCESS table, restricted to in-frame sequences. Some clones are absent from its copies; in checked studies, under half trace to an unresolved V gene, and the reason for the others is unknown. Across this sample there are 65,000 to 85,000 clones, with around 85% seen only once. The ten largest account for approximately 4.4% of the sample. The sequencing input was peripheral blood. The origin of the receptors is a man aged 50 or older with active COVID-19.

J is TRBJ1-6 and V is TRBV2, with D possibly matching TRBD1 (5 bases). Looked up from germline, CDR1 is SNHLY and CDR2 is FYNNEI. The CDR3 length is 16 residues. Trimming stripped 6 bases from V and 8 bases from J, with 20 bases between. This chain's CDR3 is CASRITNGGLHSPLHF. The DNA for the CDR3 is TGTGCCAGCAGGATCACTAACGGGGGACTCCATTCACCCCTCCACTTT.

This clone was counted between two and nine times. The rearrangement joins TRBV9 to TRBJ2-3; 8 bases agree with TRBD1. The CDR3 spans 16 residues. Germline V gene sequence: CDR1 SGDLS, CDR2 YYNGEE. V gave up 0 bases and J gave up 3 bases; unmatched junction bases: 6. CDR3 loop: CASSVGPGGNTDTQYF. CDR3 in DNA: TGTGCCAGCAGCGTAGGCCCAGGGGGCAATACAGATACGCAGTATTTT.

This rearrangement joins TRBV29-1 to TRBJ2-3, with D possibly matching TRBD1 (6 bases). Germline V gene data show CDR1 as SQVTM and CDR2 as ANQGSEA. V was clipped by 1 base and J by 0 bases, with 17 bases between them. This CDR3 comprises 17 residues. CDR3 coding DNA: TGCAGCGTTGAAGGCCTGTTACAGGGATATAGCACAGATACGCAGTATTTT. Translation gives CSVEGLLQGYSTDTQYF.

The J gene is TRBJ2-2, the V gene TRBV7-3; 16 nucleotides align to TRBD2. This CDR3 comprises 18 residues. Per the germline V gene, CDR1 is SGHTA and CDR2 is FQGTGA. Germline trimming cut 5 bases from V and 4 bases from J; bases unmatched to any gene: 7. The CDR3 DNA follows: TGTGCCAGCAGCCCAAGGGGACTAGCGGGAGGGGGCACCGGGGAGCTGTTTTTT. It is translated as CASSPRGLAGGGTGELFF.

This chain uses TRBV11-3 with TRBJ2-7; D is unclear. V was pared by 1 base and J by 2 bases, with 9 bases between. The CDR3 length is 14 residues. The V gene's germline CDR1 is SGHNT and CDR2 YENEEA. The CDR3 spells CASSLGGVAYEQYF. Written as DNA, the CDR3 is TGTGCCAGCAGCTTAGGAGGAGTCGCCTACGAGCAGTACTTC.

CDR3 loop: CAWSVPGGRAKQYF. CDR3 nucleotides: TGTGCCTGGAGTGTACCCGGCGGGAGGGCAAAGCAGTACTTC. This sequence joins TRBV30 and TRBJ2-7; TRBD2 matches at 9 bases. Germline assignment: CDR1 GTSNPN and CDR2 SVGIG (reference sequence). With V trimmed by 0 bases and J by 8 bases, 8 bases remained unmatched. The CDR3 loop spans 14 amino acids.

This clone was detected only once. This rearrangement joins TRBV6-5 to TRBJ2-2; no reliable D call. V was clipped by 2 bases and J by 5 bases, with 15 bases between them. CDR1 and CDR2 from the germline V gene are MNHEY and SVGAGI. This CDR3 is 16 amino acids long. CDR3 sequence: CASSYRPLVNTGELFF. As DNA, the CDR3 is TGTGCCAGCAGTTACCGGCCTCTAGTAAATACCGGGGAGCTGTTTTTT.

This chain uses TRBV18 with TRBJ2-7; D possibly corresponds to TRBD1 (6 bases). The CDR3 sequence is 15 residues long. Germline V gives CDR1 KGHSH, CDR2 LQKENI. The V gene lost 5 bases and the J gene lost 0 bases, with 14 bases spanning the gap. The CDR3 reads CASSLQGPSSYEQYF. The CDR3, as DNA: TGTGCCAGCTCATTACAGGGTCCCAGCTCCTACGAGCAGTACTTC.

Only a few counts were recorded for this clone. The chain has TRBV6-4 and TRBJ2-1; 10 nucleotides line up with TRBD2. Trimming removed 2 bases from V and 6 bases from J; junction bases left unmatched: 1. Germline lookup yields CDR1 MRHNA and CDR2 SNTAGT. The length of the CDR3 is 14 residues. The DNA of the CDR3 is TGTGCCAGCAGTGACAGCGGGGGGGCCAATGAGCAGTTCTTC. Its translation is CASSDSGGANEQFF.

The chain joins TRBV13 to TRBJ2-1; D not certain. Germline assignment: CDR1 PRHDT and CDR2 FYEKMQ (reference sequence). The CDR3 is 16 amino acids. Trimming cost V 1 base and J 2 bases, with 12 bases left between them. The CDR3 DNA reads TGTGCCAGCAGCTTAGCCCCTGGCAGGACCTACAATGAGCAGTTCTTC. Protein: CASSLAPGRTYNEQFF.

The J gene is TRBJ2-7, the V gene TRBV3-1 (or the pseudogene TRBV3-2), with 7 nucleotides matching TRBD1. Germline values: CDR1 LGHDT, CDR2 YNNKEL (reference sequence). The V and J ends lost 3 bases and 5 bases, in that order; junction bases with no gene match: 7. This CDR3 has 14 amino acids. CDR3 bases: TGTGCCAGCAGCCATTACAGGGGCGGCGACGAGCAGTACTTC. It yields the protein CASSHYRGGDEQYF.

The chain joins TRBV19 to TRBJ2-5; 11 nucleotides agree with TRBD2. The CDR3 is made up of 16 amino acids. The trim removed 4 bases at V and 0 bases at J, leaving 4 bases unmatched. Germline CDR1 LNHDA, CDR2 SQIVND (reference sequence). The CDR3 is CASSTGLAGYQETQYF. CDR3 coding DNA: TGTGCCAGTAGTACAGGACTAGCGGGCTACCAAGAGACCCAGTACTTC.

The rearrangement uses TRBV4-1 and TRBJ2-1; TRBD1 matches 9 bases. CDR1 and CDR2 from the germline V gene are MGHRA and YSYEKL. V shed 4 bases and J 6 bases; nucleotides not matched to a gene: 4. The CDR3 runs 14 residues. This chain's CDR3 is CASSPGTGSNEQFF. In nucleotides, the CDR3 is TGCGCCAGCAGCCCGGGGACAGGGTCCAATGAGCAGTTCTTC.

The gene calls are TRBV7-9 and TRBJ2-3; D uncertain. CDR1 and CDR2 from the germline V gene are SEHNR and FQNEAQ (reference sequence). This CDR3 contains 13 residues. The V and J ends lost 4 bases and 4 bases respectively, with 9 bases between them. CDR3 residues: CASSSQPADTQYF. The CDR3 DNA reads as TGTGCCAGCAGCTCACAGCCCGCAGATACGCAGTATTTT.

This chain joins TRBV10-3 and TRBJ2-5, with 10 nucleotides matching TRBD1. Germline V gene data show CDR1 as ENHRY and CDR2 as SYGVKD. The junction had 7 bases not matched to a gene; V was cut back by 4 bases and J by 2 bases. This CDR3 is built from 16 residues. The CDR3 reads CAISGTGGRGQETQYF. As DNA, the CDR3 is TGTGCCATCAGTGGGACAGGGGGTAGGGGGCAAGAGACCCAGTACTTC.

V gene TRBV7-2 combines with J gene TRBJ2-1; TRBD2 matches 9 bases. This CDR3 contains 16 residues. J was trimmed by 4 bases and V by 1 base; bases with no gene match: 5. CDR1 SGHTA and CDR2 FQGNSA come from the germline V gene. The CDR3 DNA is TGTGCCAGCAGCTTAGGCGGGACTAGCTCATACAATGAGCAGTTCTTC. It encodes CASSLGGTSSYNEQFF.

J is TRBJ2-3 and V is TRBV4-2; a weak D match, TRBD1 (5 bases). Germline V gene lookup returns CDR1 LGHNA and CDR2 YNFKEQ. CDR3 size: 15 residues. Trimming removed 0 bases from V and 4 bases from J, with 11 bases in between. CDR3 sequence (DNA): TGTGCCAGCAGCCAAGACAGGGCCCCCCCAGATACGCAGTATTTT. Its protein product is CASSQDRAPPDTQYF.

The chain has TRBV7-3 and TRBJ2-1; 7 nucleotides align to TRBD1. V shed 5 bases and J 2 bases; nucleotides not matched to a gene: 6. Germline V gene lookup returns CDR1 SGHTA and CDR2 FQGTGA. This CDR3 comprises 15 residues. The CDR3 loop is CASSVFGQAYNEQFF. In DNA, the CDR3 is TGTGCCAGCAGCGTATTTGGACAGGCCTACAATGAGCAGTTCTTC.

This clone was observed a few times. This chain uses TRBV7-2 with TRBJ1-3; D gene unclear. CDR3 size: 15 residues. Germline values: CDR1 SGHTA, CDR2 FQGNSA. V was clipped by 7 bases and J by 6 bases, with 19 bases between them. CDR3 nucleotides: TGTGCCAGCACCTTTGGTCCACAGTCTCCAAACACCATATATTTT. As protein: CASTFGPQSPNTIYF. Full variable domain (remainder filled in from reference TRBV7-2 and TRBJ1-3): GAGVSQSPSNKVTEKGKDVELRCDPISGHTALYWYRQSLGQGLEFLIYFQGNSAPDKSGLPSDRFSAERTGGSVSTLTIQRTQQEDSAVYLCASTFGPQSPNTIYFGEGSWLTVV.

V is TRBV24-1 and J is TRBJ2-3; tentative D call: TRBD1 (6 bases). Germline CDR1 is KGHDR and CDR2 is SFDVKD. This CDR3 region has 14 residues. Trimming removed 3 bases at V and 5 bases at J, with 11 bases between. CDR3 loop: CATSDISGVDTQYF. CDR3 sequence (DNA): TGTGCCACCAGTGATATCTCAGGGGTAGATACGCAGTATTTT.

This clone was seen only once. V is TRBV19 and J is TRBJ1-1; 11 nucleotides align to TRBD1. The CDR3 spans 16 residues. CDR1 and CDR2 from the germline V gene are LNHDA and SQIVND (reference sequence). Losses at the gene ends were 6 bases for V and 0 bases for J; bases not matched to a gene: 6. CDR3 loop: CASRDRGRGMNTEAFF. CDR3 coding DNA: TGTGCCAGTAGGGACAGGGGGCGAGGGATGAACACTGAAGCTTTCTTT.

The V call is TRBV19, the J call TRBJ1-1; 7 nucleotides agree with TRBD1. J was trimmed by 4 bases and V by 9 bases; bases with no gene match: 8. The CDR3 covers 13 residues. Germline CDR1 LNHDA, CDR2 SQIVND (reference sequence). CDR3 protein: CASVGGRRTEAFF. CDR3 bases: TGTGCCAGCGTAGGGGGCCGGCGCACTGAAGCTTTCTTT.

This chain links TRBV4-1 with TRBJ2-3; D possibly corresponds to TRBD1 (6 bases). This CDR3 is built from 16 residues. Per germline, CDR1 MGHRA and CDR2 YSYEKL. The ends were cut back, 1 base at V and 6 bases at J, with 17 bases in the middle. CDR3: CASSQGRTAGWDTQYF. As DNA, the CDR3 is TGCGCCAGCAGCCAAGGGAGGACAGCCGGTTGGGATACGCAGTATTTT.

The chain carries TRBV5-1 and TRBJ2-1, with 10 bases that match TRBD1. Losses at the gene ends were 4 bases for V and 1 base for J; bases not matched to a gene: 5. The CDR3 has 16 amino acids. Germline values: CDR1 SGHRS, CDR2 YFSETQ. The CDR3: CASSPGGQGSYNEQFF. The DNA for the CDR3 is TGCGCCAGCAGCCCGGGGGGACAGGGGTCCTACAATGAGCAGTTCTTC.

V gene TRBV12-3 or TRBV12-4 combines with J gene TRBJ1-5; 8 bases match TRBD1. The J segment lost 2 bases and the V segment lost 6 bases, leaving 0 bases of the junction unmatched. The CDR3 runs 13 residues. In DNA form, the CDR3 reads TGTGCCAGCAGACAGGGGGGCAATCAGCCCCAGCATTTT. Amino acid sequence: CASRQGGNQPQHF.

The chain joins TRBV5-6 to TRBJ2-7; TRBD1 matches at 7 bases. V lost 2 bases and J lost 0; bases outside the gene matches: 2. This CDR3 is 14 amino acids long. Per germline, CDR1 SGHDT and CDR2 YYEEEE. The CDR3, as DNA: TGTGCCAGCAGCTTTAGGACAGGCTCCTACGAGCAGTACTTC. Protein: CASSFRTGSYEQYF.